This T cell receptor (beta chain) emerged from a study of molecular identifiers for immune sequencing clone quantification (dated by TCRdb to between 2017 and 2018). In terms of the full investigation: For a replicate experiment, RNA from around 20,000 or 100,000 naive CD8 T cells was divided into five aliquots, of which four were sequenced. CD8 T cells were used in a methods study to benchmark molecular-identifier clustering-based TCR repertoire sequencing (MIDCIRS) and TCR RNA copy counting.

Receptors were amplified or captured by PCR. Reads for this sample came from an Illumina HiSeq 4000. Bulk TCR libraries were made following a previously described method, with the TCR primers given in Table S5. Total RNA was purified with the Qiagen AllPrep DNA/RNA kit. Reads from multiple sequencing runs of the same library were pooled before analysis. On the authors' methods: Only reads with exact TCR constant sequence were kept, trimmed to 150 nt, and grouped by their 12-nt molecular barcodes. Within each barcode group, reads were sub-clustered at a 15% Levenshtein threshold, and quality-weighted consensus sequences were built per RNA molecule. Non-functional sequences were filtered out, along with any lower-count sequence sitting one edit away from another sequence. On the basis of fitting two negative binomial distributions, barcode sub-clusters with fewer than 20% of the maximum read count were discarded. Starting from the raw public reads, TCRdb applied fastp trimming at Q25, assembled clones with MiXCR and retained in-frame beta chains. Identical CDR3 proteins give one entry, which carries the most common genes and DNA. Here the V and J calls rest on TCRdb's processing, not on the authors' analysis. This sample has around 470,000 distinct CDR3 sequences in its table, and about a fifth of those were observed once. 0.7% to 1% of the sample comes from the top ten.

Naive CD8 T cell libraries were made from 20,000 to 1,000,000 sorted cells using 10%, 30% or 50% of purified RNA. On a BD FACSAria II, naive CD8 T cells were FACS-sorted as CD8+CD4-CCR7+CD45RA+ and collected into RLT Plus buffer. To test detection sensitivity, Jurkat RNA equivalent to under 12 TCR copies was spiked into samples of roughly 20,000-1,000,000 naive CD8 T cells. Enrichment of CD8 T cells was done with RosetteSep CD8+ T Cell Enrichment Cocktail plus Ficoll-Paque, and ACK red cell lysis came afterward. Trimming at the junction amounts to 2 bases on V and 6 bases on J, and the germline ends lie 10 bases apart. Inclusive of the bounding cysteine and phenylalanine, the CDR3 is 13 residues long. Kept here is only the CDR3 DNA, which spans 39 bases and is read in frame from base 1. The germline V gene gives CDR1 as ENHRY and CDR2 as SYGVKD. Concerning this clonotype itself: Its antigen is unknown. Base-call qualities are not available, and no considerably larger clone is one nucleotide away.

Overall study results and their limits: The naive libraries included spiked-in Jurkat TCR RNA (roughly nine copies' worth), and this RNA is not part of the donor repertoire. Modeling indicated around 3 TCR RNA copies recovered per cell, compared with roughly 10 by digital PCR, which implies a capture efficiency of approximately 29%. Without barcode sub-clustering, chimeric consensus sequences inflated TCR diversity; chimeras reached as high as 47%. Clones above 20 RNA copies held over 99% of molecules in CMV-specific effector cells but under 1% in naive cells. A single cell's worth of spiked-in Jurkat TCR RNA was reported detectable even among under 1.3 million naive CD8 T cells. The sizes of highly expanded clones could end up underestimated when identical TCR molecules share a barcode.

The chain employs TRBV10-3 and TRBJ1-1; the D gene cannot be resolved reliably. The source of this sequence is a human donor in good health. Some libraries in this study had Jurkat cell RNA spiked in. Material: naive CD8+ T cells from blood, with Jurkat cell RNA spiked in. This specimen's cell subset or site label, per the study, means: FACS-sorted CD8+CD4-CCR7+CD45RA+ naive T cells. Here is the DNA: TGTGCCATCAGTGAGCCTACGGACTCTGAAGCTTTCTTT. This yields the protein CAISEPTDSEAFF.